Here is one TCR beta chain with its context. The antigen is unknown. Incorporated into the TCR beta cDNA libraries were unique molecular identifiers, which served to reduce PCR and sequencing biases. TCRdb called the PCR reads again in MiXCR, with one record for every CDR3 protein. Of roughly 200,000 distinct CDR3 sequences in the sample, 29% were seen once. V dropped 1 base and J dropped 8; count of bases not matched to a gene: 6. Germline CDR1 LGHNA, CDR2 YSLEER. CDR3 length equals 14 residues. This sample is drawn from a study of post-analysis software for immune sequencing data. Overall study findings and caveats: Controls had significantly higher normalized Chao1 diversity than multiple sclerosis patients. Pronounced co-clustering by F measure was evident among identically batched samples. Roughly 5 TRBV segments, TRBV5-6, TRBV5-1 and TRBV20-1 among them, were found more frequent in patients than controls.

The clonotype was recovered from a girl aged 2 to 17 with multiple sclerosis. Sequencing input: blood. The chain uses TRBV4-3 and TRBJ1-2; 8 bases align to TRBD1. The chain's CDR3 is CASSQVPDRAGYTF. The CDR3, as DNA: TGCGCCAGCAGCCAAGTTCCGGACAGGGCAGGCTACACCTTC.